This TCR beta chain was identified during a study of T cell repertoires in cytomegalovirus infection. As for the study in general: Evidence of both CMV infection and a matching HLA type came from public TCR beta signatures.

This clonotype appeared many times. Its specificity is not known. TCRdb independently ran MiXCR on the reads; one entry per CDR3 protein. The sample lists over 45,000 distinct CDR3 sequences, around 21% occurring once. The germline CDR1 and CDR2 sequences are SGHTA and FQGNSA. This CDR3 region has 16 residues. Trimming shortened V by 1 base and J by 3 bases, and 16 bases separated the two germline ends. General study points: Across the ex vivo response, the dominant clonotypes were HLA-C-restricted CMV-specific TCR beta clonotypes.

The TCR sequence derives from a human donor in good health (CMV status not recorded). Some clones in this sample may be carry-over from other donors' samples. The chain couples TRBV7-2 to TRBJ2-7, with a tentative D call TRBD2 (5 bases). The sequences come from CD8+ T cells from cultured PBMCs, collected from culture after CMV antigen stimulation. The CDR3 loop reads CASSLEVAPPFYEQYF. The CDR3 nucleotides are TGTGCCAGCAGCTTAGAGGTAGCGCCGCCATTCTACGAGCAGTACTTC.